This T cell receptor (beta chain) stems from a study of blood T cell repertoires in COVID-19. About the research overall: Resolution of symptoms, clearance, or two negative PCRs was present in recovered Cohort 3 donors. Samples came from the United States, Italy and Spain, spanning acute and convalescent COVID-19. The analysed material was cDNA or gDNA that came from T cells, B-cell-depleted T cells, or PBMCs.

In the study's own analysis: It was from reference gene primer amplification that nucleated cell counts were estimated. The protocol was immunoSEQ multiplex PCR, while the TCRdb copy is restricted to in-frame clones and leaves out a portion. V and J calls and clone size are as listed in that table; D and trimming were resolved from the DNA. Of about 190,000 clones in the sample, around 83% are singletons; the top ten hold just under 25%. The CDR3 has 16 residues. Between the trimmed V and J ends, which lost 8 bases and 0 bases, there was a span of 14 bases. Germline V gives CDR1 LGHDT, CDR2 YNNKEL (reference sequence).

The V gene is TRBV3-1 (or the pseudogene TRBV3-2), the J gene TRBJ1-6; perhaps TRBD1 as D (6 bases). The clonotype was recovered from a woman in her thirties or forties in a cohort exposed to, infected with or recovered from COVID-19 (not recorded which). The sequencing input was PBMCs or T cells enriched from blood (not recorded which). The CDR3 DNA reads TGTGCCAGCGGCTGGGACACCAGCTCCTATAATTCACCCCTCCACTTT. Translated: CASGWDTSSYNSPLHF.